This T cell receptor (beta chain) emerged from a study of CXCR3-negative and CXCR3-positive naive CD8 T cells. Study outcomes and limitations: Both naive subsets, CXCR3-negative and CXCR3-positive, displayed similar TRBV-TRBJ usage, unlike memory cells. Hydrophobicity was higher for TRB CDR3s found in CXCR3-positive naive cells than in CXCR3-negative naive cells. For the naive subsets, surface CD5 was similar, and TCR strength was inferred from TRB CDR3 properties.

UMI-tagged TRB cDNA libraries were built via 5' RACE. From the 5' RACE reads, TCRdb lists one entry per CDR3 protein and no DNA. The sample table sets out roughly 100,000 distinct CDR3 sequences. Triplicate sorts of some 300,000 cells per CD8+ subset. Cells classed as naive CD8+ T cells were CD45RO-CCR7+CD27+CD95-. For this clonotype: The antigen remains undetermined.

The CDR3 totals 12 residues. Germline V gene lookup returns CDR1 DFQATT and CDR2 SNEGSKA (reference sequence). Sequenced material: naive CXCR3+ CD8+ T cells from blood. Subset denoted: CD45RO-CCR7+CD27+CD95- naive CD8+ T cells expressing CXCR3 (TNR3+). This chain uses TRBV20-1 with TRBJ2-3; with no DNA, the TCRdb D assignment of TRBD2 cannot be verified. This receptor was obtained from a human donor in good health. Some clones in this sample may be carry-over from other donors' samples. CDR3 in amino acids: CSGYSGADTQYF.